The 30 T cell receptor beta chains below come from one sample, sequenced in a study of blood T cell repertoires in COVID-19. Generated by immunoSEQ multiplex PCR, the TCRdb table keeps only in-frame clones and is missing some. The table records some 97,000 clones, 80% of them present only once. Source material: peripheral blood. The receptors were gathered from a man in his 70s with active or convalescent COVID-19.

The count of this clone is one. The CDR3 spells CASSLTGLGYTF. Written as DNA, the CDR3 is TGTGCCAGCAGTTTAACCGGACTGGGCTACACCTTC. The gene calls are TRBV12-3 or TRBV12-4 and TRBJ1-2; D is unresolved. Trimming removed 2 bases from V and 8 bases from J, with 9 bases in between. The CDR3 loop spans 12 amino acids.

J is TRBJ1-2 and V is TRBV7-2; D gene uncertain. The CDR3 is made up of 14 amino acids. Trimming removed 1 base from V and 8 bases from J, with 14 bases in between. Germline CDR1 and CDR2: SGHTA and FQGNSA. The CDR3 nucleotides read TGTGCCAGCAGCTTAGTGATCGGCGGGTACGGCTACACCTTC. It yields the protein CASSLVIGGYGYTF.

The rearrangement links TRBV9 to TRBJ2-3, with TRBD2 matching over 12 bases. CDR1 and CDR2 from the germline V gene are SGDLS and YYNGEE. The CDR3 has 16 residues. V trimming: 1 base; J trimming: 5 bases; junction bases outside the gene matches: 5. CDR3 coding DNA: TGTGCCAGCAGCGTAACTAGCGGGGGGTTTGGAGATACGCAGTATTTT. It translates to CASSVTSGGFGDTQYF.

The chain has TRBV11-3 and TRBJ1-1; 8 bases are a match to TRBD1. J gave up 1 base and V 5 bases, and 3 bases lay outside the gene matches. The CDR3 has 14 residues. Looked up from germline, CDR1 is SGHNT and CDR2 is YENEEA. The CDR3 sequence is CASSQDRENTEAFF. CDR3 bases: TGTGCCAGCAGCCAGGACAGGGAGAACACTGAAGCTTTCTTT.

This rearrangement joins TRBV19 to TRBJ2-2, with unresolved D. The germline gives CDR1 LNHDA, CDR2 SQIVND (reference sequence). CDR3 length: 12 amino acids. With 3 bases removed from V and 5 bases from J, the gap between germline ends came to 4 bases. The CDR3 nucleotides read TGTGCCAGTAGTATCCTAACCGGGGAGCTGTTTTTT. Protein: CASSILTGELFF.

This sequence joins TRBV7-9 and TRBJ1-4; no clear D. The germline CDR1 and CDR2 sequences are SEHNR and FQNEAQ (reference sequence). The CDR3 spans 12 residues. V was shortened by 3 bases and J by 11 bases, with 10 bases between the two germline ends. CDR3 sequence (DNA): TGTGCCAGCAGCTTCGACGGGGTGAAACTGTTTTTT. Translating it yields CASSFDGVKLFF.

This clone has just one count. The chain joins TRBV7-2 to TRBJ1-3; D is possibly TRBD1 (5 bases). The CDR3 loop spans 15 amino acids. CDR1 and CDR2 (germline): SGHTA, FQGNSA. Trimming left V 5 bases short and J 0 bases short, with 11 bases between. CDR3 amino acids: CASSPRGPSGNTIYF. As DNA, the CDR3 is TGTGCCAGCAGCCCGCGGGGCCCCTCTGGAAACACCATATATTTT. The entire variable domain, with the rest obtained from reference TRBV7-2 and TRBJ1-3, is as follows: GAGVSQSPSNKVTEKGKDVELRCDPISGHTALYWYRQSLGQGLEFLIYFQGNSAPDKSGLPSDRFSAERTGGSVSTLTIQRTQQEDSAVYLCASSPRGPSGNTIYFGEGSWLTVV.

The rearrangement links TRBV4-2 to TRBJ1-1; D might be TRBD1 (5 bases). The germline V and J ends were trimmed by 1 base and 1 base, with 7 bases remaining between them. Looked up from germline, CDR1 is LGHNA and CDR2 is YNFKEQ. This CDR3 is 14 amino acids long. CDR3 in amino acids: CASSQVTANTEAFF. The DNA for the CDR3 is TGTGCCAGCAGCCAAGTGACAGCGAACACTGAAGCTTTCTTT.

The rearrangement uses TRBV3-1 (or the pseudogene TRBV3-2) and TRBJ2-1, with 9 bases lining up with TRBD2. V lost 2 bases, J lost 8 bases, and 4 bases stayed unmatched. The length of the CDR3 is 14 residues. Germline CDR1 is LGHDT and CDR2 is YNNKEL (reference sequence). The CDR3 sequence: CASSQWREGDEQFF. The CDR3 DNA reads TGTGCCAGCAGCCAATGGCGGGAGGGGGATGAGCAGTTCTTC.

The chain uses TRBV4-2 and TRBJ1-1, with TRBD1 matching over 8 bases. This CDR3 has 13 amino acids. Germline trimming cut 1 base from V and 7 bases from J; bases unmatched to any gene: 2. Germline CDR1 LGHNA, CDR2 YNFKEQ. DNA for the CDR3: TGTGCCAGCAGCCAAGTAACAGGGGGTGAAGCTTTCTTT. Protein product: CASSQVTGGEAFF.

This clone was counted only a few times. The V call is TRBV3-1 (or the pseudogene TRBV3-2), the J call TRBJ1-5, with TRBD1 identical over 7 bases. Germline trimming cut 0 bases from V and 6 bases from J; bases unmatched to any gene: 8. The CDR3 contains 16 residues. CDR1 and CDR2 from the germline V gene are LGHDT and YNNKEL (reference sequence). CDR3: CASSQDEQGRGQPQHF. The CDR3 DNA reads TGTGCCAGCAGCCAAGATGAACAGGGGCGAGGTCAGCCCCAGCATTTT.

This clone was seen only a few times. The rearrangement uses TRBV7-9 and TRBJ1-3, with 7 bases identical to TRBD1. This CDR3 has 16 amino acids. Per the germline V gene, CDR1 is SEHNR and CDR2 is FQNEAQ (reference sequence). Trimming cost V 5 bases and J 0 bases; bases outside gene matches: 7. CDR3 sequence (DNA): TGTGCCAGCAGCCCTCGGGGACAGAGCTCTGGAAACACCATATATTTT. Its protein is CASSPRGQSSGNTIYF.

V is TRBV11-3 and J is TRBJ2-3, with TRBD1 matching 8 bases. The ends lost 4 bases at V and 1 base at J; junction bases unmatched: 7. The CDR3 spans 16 residues. Germline lookup yields CDR1 SGHNT and CDR2 YENEEA. DNA for the CDR3: TGTGCCAGCAGCTCCCGACAGGGGCAGGGCACAGATACGCAGTATTTT. It yields the protein CASSSRQGQGTDTQYF.

In this sample, this clone turned up once. V usage is TRBV7-2 and J usage is TRBJ2-7; TRBD2 matches at 9 bases. The ends lost 4 bases at V and 4 bases at J; junction bases unmatched: 14. The germline V gene encodes CDR1 SGHTA and CDR2 FQGNSA. The CDR3 totals 17 residues. In DNA form, the CDR3 reads TGTGCCAGCAGCTCCCCGATTAGCGGGGGTGGGCCGTACGAGCAGTACTTC. This codes for CASSSPISGGGPYEQYF.

The V gene is TRBV28, the J gene TRBJ1-2, with TRBD1 as a possible D gene (5 bases). CDR3 length equals 12 residues. Trimming cost V 7 bases and J 4 bases, with 10 bases left between them. The germline CDR1 and CDR2 sequences are MDHEN and SYDVKM. The CDR3 DNA reads TGTGCCAGCACGAGGCAGGGCTATGGCTACACCTTC. This gives the protein CASTRQGYGYTF.

This chain uses TRBV6-4 with TRBJ1-1; D gene uncertain. Germline V gene lookup returns CDR1 MRHNA and CDR2 SNTAGT. Trimming shortened V by 6 bases and J by 4 bases, and 12 bases separated the two germline ends. This CDR3 spans 13 amino acids. The CDR3 is CASSMVSGTEAFF. The CDR3 bases are TGTGCCAGCAGCATGGTATCGGGCACTGAAGCTTTCTTT.

The genes are TRBV5-4 and TRBJ1-1, with 8 bases matching TRBD1. After removal of 4 bases from V and 0 bases from J, the junction contained 5 bases not matched to a gene. CDR1 and CDR2 from the germline V gene are SGHNT and YYREEE (reference sequence). The CDR3 has 15 amino acids. Written as DNA, the CDR3 is TGTGCCAGCAGCAGGGGGGACAGGCTGAACACTGAAGCTTTCTTT. The encoded protein is CASSRGDRLNTEAFF. Together with reference TRBV5-4 and TRBJ1-1, the CDR3 gives the full variable domain: ETGVTQSPTHLIKTRGQQVTLRCSSQSGHNTVSWYQQALGQGPQFIFQYYREEENGRGNFPPRFSGLQFPNYSSELNVNALELDDSALYLCASSRGDRLNTEAFFGQGTRLTVV.

This chain connects TRBV12-3 or TRBV12-4 to TRBJ1-1; D ambiguous. The CDR3 consists of 12 residues. Trimming removed 3 bases from V and 6 bases from J, with 8 bases in between. As DNA, the CDR3 is TGTGCCAGCAGTTTTTTCGGTTCTGAAGCTTTCTTT. Translated, it gives CASSFFGSEAFF.

This clone has just one count. V and J are TRBV5-5 and TRBJ1-2; D unclear. V lost 3 bases and J lost 8, with 17 bases in between. The CDR3 totals 14 residues. The V gene's germline CDR1 is SGHKS and CDR2 YYEKEE (reference sequence). DNA of the CDR3: TGTGCCAGCAGCTACGGGATGGGAGGGAACGGCTACACCTTC. This gives the protein CASSYGMGGNGYTF.

Only one count was recorded for this clone. The gene calls are TRBV6-1 and TRBJ1-5; D might be TRBD1 (6 bases). The V end was cut by 3 bases, the J end by 6 bases, with 12 bases between. CDR1 and CDR2 (germline): MNHNS, SASEGT. This CDR3 comprises 14 residues. In DNA form, the CDR3 reads TGTGCCAGCAGTGATTATACAGGGACTCAGCCCCAGCATTTT. This translates into CASSDYTGTQPQHF.

Here the CDR3 reads CASSGINTGELFF. CDR3 bases: TGTGCCAGTAGCGGGATTAACACCGGGGAGCTGTTTTTT. J is TRBJ2-2 and V is TRBV2, with 8 nucleotides matching TRBD2. This CDR3 contains 13 residues. Germline V gene data show CDR1 as SNHLY and CDR2 as FYNNEI. The V gene end was trimmed by 9 bases and the J gene end by 2 bases; junction bases not matched to a gene: 2.

This chain uses TRBV11-2 with TRBJ1-1; perhaps TRBD1 as D (6 bases). Trimming took off 1 base at V and 5 bases at J, with 17 bases between the two ends. Germline CDR1 and CDR2: SGHAT and FQNNGV. The CDR3 loop spans 16 amino acids. DNA of the CDR3: TGTGCCAGCAGCTTAGGCCCAGGGGCAGGATGGACTGAAGCTTTCTTT. Amino acid sequence: CASSLGPGAGWTEAFF.

V gene TRBV5-5 combines with J gene TRBJ2-3; TRBD1 might be the D (5 bases). Germline-derived CDR1 and CDR2 are SGHKS and YYEKEE (reference sequence). The V and J ends lost 2 bases and 6 bases respectively, with 13 bases between them. The CDR3 loop spans 14 amino acids. The CDR3 DNA reads as TGTGCCAGCAGCTTCGGACAAATTAGGGATACGCAGTATTTT. Its translation: CASSFGQIRDTQYF.

This chain joins TRBV6-4 and TRBJ2-5, with TRBD1 identical over 7 bases. The V and J ends lost 4 bases and 3 bases, in that order; junction bases with no gene match: 17. The CDR3 has 18 amino acids. Looked up from germline, CDR1 is MRHNA and CDR2 is SNTAGT. The DNA of the CDR3 is TGTGCCAGCAGTGGGGCCGACAGGGACCCTCCAATCGAAGAGACCCAGTACTTC. It codes for CASSGADRDPPIEETQYF.

The CDR3 DNA reads as TGTGCCTGGAGTACCGGGACAGATGGAAACACCATATATTTT. It yields the protein CAWSTGTDGNTIYF. The J gene is TRBJ1-3, the V gene TRBV30, with 7 bases aligning to TRBD1. Germline values: CDR1 GTSNPN, CDR2 SVGIG (reference sequence). V shed 2 bases and J 3 bases; nucleotides not matched to a gene: 4. The CDR3 totals 14 residues.

The gene calls are TRBV7-8 and TRBJ2-2; 8 positions agree with TRBD1. Germline trimming cut 8 bases from V and 5 bases from J; bases unmatched to any gene: 7. CDR3 length: 14 amino acids. Germline CDR1 reads SGHVS; CDR2 reads FQNEAQ. Written as DNA, the CDR3 is TGTGCCAGCCTCAGGGGGCGCCTGACCGGGGAGCTGTTTTTT. This sequence encodes CASLRGRLTGELFF.

The CDR3 spells CSVVGGNYGYTF. The CDR3 nucleotides read TGCAGCGTTGTGGGCGGGAACTATGGCTACACCTTC. The chain combines TRBV29-1 with TRBJ1-2; no firm D call. Germline V gives CDR1 SQVTM, CDR2 ANQGSEA. V dropped 4 bases and J dropped 2 bases, with 8 bases sitting between them. The CDR3 has 12 residues.

This clone was counted once. The rearrangement links TRBV7-9 to TRBJ1-1, with a possible D match to TRBD1 (5 bases). This CDR3 has 14 amino acids. From germline, CDR1 is SEHNR and CDR2 FQNEAQ (reference sequence). The V end lost 3 bases, the J end lost 4 bases, and 12 bases lay between the germline ends. CDR3 DNA sequence: TGTGCCAGCAGCTTTAGTAGCGGGGGCACTGAAGCTTTCTTT. It translates to CASSFSSGGTEAFF.

This clone was seen only a few times. This rearrangement joins TRBV7-9 to TRBJ1-5; 12 nucleotides line up with TRBD1. The J segment lost 2 bases and the V segment lost 5 bases, leaving 10 bases of the junction unmatched. The CDR3 has 18 residues. CDR1 and CDR2 (germline): SEHNR, FQNEAQ (reference sequence). The CDR3 DNA is TGTGCCAGCAGCCGGGACAGGGGGCTGGATGGGGGCAATCAGCCCCAGCATTTT. Its protein is CASSRDRGLDGGNQPQHF.

The chain is built from TRBV19 and TRBJ1-2; 8 nucleotides agree with TRBD1. The CDR3 sequence is 15 residues long. Germline V gene sequence: CDR1 LNHDA, CDR2 SQIVND (reference sequence). The V segment lost 5 bases and the J segment 9 bases; nucleotides outside the gene matches: 14. The CDR3 loop is CASSSSGTGLRSYTF. The CDR3 coding sequence is TGTGCCAGTAGTTCCTCCGGGACAGGCCTCCGGAGCTACACCTTC.